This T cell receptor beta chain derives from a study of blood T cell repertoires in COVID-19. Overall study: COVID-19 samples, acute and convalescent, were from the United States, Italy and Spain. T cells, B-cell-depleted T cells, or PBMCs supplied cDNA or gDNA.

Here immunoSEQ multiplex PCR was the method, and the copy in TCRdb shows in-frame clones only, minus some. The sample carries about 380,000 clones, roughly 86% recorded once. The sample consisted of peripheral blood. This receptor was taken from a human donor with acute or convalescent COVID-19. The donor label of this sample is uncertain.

The CDR3 nucleotides are TGCGCCAGCACAATTCAGGGTGTCCTGCGTGGTGAGCAGTTCTTC. This sequence encodes CASTIQGVLRGEQFF. The chain is built from TRBV5-1 and TRBJ2-1, with D possibly being TRBD1 (5 bases). CDR1 and CDR2 from the germline V gene are SGHRS and YFSETQ. Trimming removed 6 bases from V and 9 bases from J, with 22 bases in between. The CDR3 runs to 15 residues. The entire variable domain, with the rest obtained from reference TRBV5-1 and TRBJ2-1, is as follows: KAGVTQTPRYLIKTRGQQVTLSCSPISGHRSVSWYQQTPGQGLQFLFEYFSETQRNKGNFPGRFSGRQFSNSRSEMNVSTLELGDSALYLCASTIQGVLRGEQFFGPGTRLTVL.